Sequencing of this TCR beta chain was carried out in a study of blood T cell repertoires in COVID-19. Turning to the study itself: The United States, Italy and Spain supplied acute and convalescent COVID-19 samples. Sources were T cells, B-cell-depleted T cells, or PBMCs; the material itself was cDNA or gDNA.

Authors' methods: Using reference gene primer amplification, nucleated cell counts were estimated. Sequencing used immunoSEQ multiplex PCR; TCRdb keeps in-frame clones, though not all of them. The DNA was the basis for D and trimming; V, J and clone size are from that table. The data show under 80,000 clones, with roughly 92% seen just once and approximately 6% held by the top ten. Germline-derived CDR1 and CDR2 are LNHDA and SQIVND (reference sequence). Trimming at V came to 6 bases and at J to 4 bases, leaving 16 bases not matched to a gene. This CDR3 is 20 amino acids long. This sequence was found in a human donor in a cohort sampled during active COVID-19. The sequenced material came from peripheral blood. V and J are TRBV19 and TRBJ2-3; 16 positions match TRBD2. The CDR3 region is CASRPPPGLAGGPSPDTQYF. DNA for the CDR3: TGTGCCAGTAGGCCTCCCCCGGGACTAGCGGGGGGGCCGAGTCCAGATACGCAGTATTTT.